A selection of T cell receptor beta chains follows, all from one sample in a study of T cell repertoires in cytomegalovirus infection. A single record per CDR3 protein comes from TCRdb applying MiXCR to the reads. The sample has over 300,000 distinct CDR3 sequences, 15% to 20% seen once. Sequencing input: PBMCs. All receptors derive from a human donor in good health (CMV status not recorded). Some clones in this sample may be carry-over from other donors' samples. The CDR3 runs from the conserved cysteine through the conserved F or W. D genes are given only for firm matches. A clone size is listed for some rows: how often the clone was seen (once, few, many), or a class if it is expanded.

j_call | clone_size | v_call | d_call | cdr3_aa | cdr3_nt
TRBJ2-4 | . | TRBV12-3/TRBV12-4 | . | CASSFSENIQYF | TGTGCCAGCAGTTTTTCGGAAAACATTCAGTACTTC
TRBJ1-5 | many | TRBV12-3/TRBV12-4 | . | CASRLGMRGNQPQHF | TGTGCCAGCAGACTAGGGATGAGGGGGAATCAGCCCCAGCATTTT
TRBJ2-2 | many | TRBV12-3/TRBV12-4 | TRBD2 | CASSPGTSGGRNTGELFF | TGTGCCAGCAGTCCCGGGACTAGCGGGGGAAGGAACACCGGGGAGCTGTTTTTT
TRBJ2-3 | few | TRBV27 | TRBD2 | CASSPERGAQYF | TGTGCCAGCAGTCCCGAGCGGGGGGCGCAGTATTTT
TRBJ2-6 | few | TRBV7-9 | TRBD2 | CASSFGLALPGANVLTF | TGTGCCAGCAGCTTCGGACTAGCTCTCCCTGGGGCCAACGTCCTGACTTTC
TRBJ2-7 | many | TRBV7-9 | TRBD1 | CASSSGTGGHEQYF | TGTGCCAGCAGCTCCGGGACAGGGGGTCACGAGCAGTACTTC
TRBJ1-1 | many | TRBV5-6 | . | CASSLRTAGGNTEAFF | TGTGCCAGCAGCTTGCGAACAGCTGGGGGGAACACTGAAGCTTTCTTT
TRBJ2-3 | . | TRBV9 | . | CASSARQVTDTQYF | TGTGCCAGCAGCGCCCGACAGGTGACAGATACGCAGTATTTT
TRBJ1-4 | . | TRBV5-6 | . | CASSLAGGVENEKLFF | TGTGCCAGCAGCTTGGCCGGCGGTGTTGAAAATGAAAAACTGTTTTTT
TRBJ2-1 | many | TRBV7-2 | TRBD2 | CASSNTGGPYEQFF | TGTGCCAGCAGCAACACGGGGGGGCCTTATGAGCAGTTCTTC
TRBJ2-3 | many | TRBV6-2/TRBV6-3 | . | CASAPRVRSGSTDTQYF | TGTGCCAGCGCGCCTCGGGTAAGGAGCGGATCCACAGATACGCAGTATTTT
TRBJ2-1 | . | TRBV2 | TRBD1 | CASREAGTGGNEQFF | TGTGCCAGCAGGGAGGCCGGGACAGGGGGCAATGAGCAGTTCTTC
TRBJ2-3 | many | TRBV7-2 | TRBD1 | CASSFGTGGPTDTQYF | TGTGCCAGCAGCTTCGGGACAGGGGGCCCCACAGATACGCAGTATTTT
TRBJ2-3 | . | TRBV4-3 | . | CASSQDGVGAQYF | TGCGCCAGCAGCCAAGATGGCGTGGGGGCGCAGTATTTT
TRBJ2-3 | . | TRBV10-3 | TRBD1 | CAINGQGSGLTDTQYF | TGTGCCATCAACGGACAGGGATCGGGTTTAACAGATACGCAGTATTTT
TRBJ1-1 | few | TRBV6-1 | TRBD1 | CASYDRGAFF | TGTGCCAGCTACGACAGGGGGGCTTTCTTT
TRBJ1-1 | . | TRBV2 | . | CASSEGSEKAFF | TGTGCCAGCAGTGAAGGGTCAGAGAAAGCTTTCTTT
TRBJ2-3 | many | TRBV28 | . | CASSLYTDTQYF | TGTGCCAGCAGCTTGTATACAGATACGCAGTATTTT
TRBJ1-6 | . | TRBV2 | . | CASRREGGGSPLHF | TGTGCCAGCAGGAGAGAAGGCGGGGGTTCACCCCTCCACTTT
TRBJ2-5 | . | TRBV12-3/TRBV12-4 | TRBD2 | CASSLTSLAGSRGETQYF | TGTGCCAGCAGTTTAACCTCGCTAGCGGGATCTCGGGGGGAGACCCAGTACTTC
TRBJ1-4 | few | TRBV6-1 | TRBD1 | CASSDRDSGEKLFF | TGTGCCAGCAGCGACCGGGACAGTGGTGAAAAACTGTTTTTT
TRBJ2-2 | many | TRBV6-1 | TRBD2 | CASSVTSGGTYTGELFF | TGTGCCAGCAGTGTCACTAGCGGGGGGACCTACACCGGGGAGCTGTTTTTT
TRBJ2-7 | few | TRBV5-4 | TRBD1 | CASSLRQGAAYEQYF | TGTGCCAGCAGCTTGAGGCAGGGGGCGGCCTACGAGCAGTACTTC
TRBJ1-5 | . | TRBV12-3/TRBV12-4 | . | CASSESGQTSNQPQHF | TGTGCCAGCAGTGAATCCGGACAGACGAGCAATCAGCCCCAGCATTTT
TRBJ2-5 | many | TRBV7-2 | . | CASSYTYQETQYF | TGTGCCAGCAGCTACACCTATCAAGAGACCCAGTACTTC
TRBJ1-1 | . | TRBV4-1 | . | CASSQDPGSNTEAFF | TGCGCCAGCAGCCAAGATCCTGGGTCGAACACTGAAGCTTTCTTT
TRBJ2-2 | . | TRBV6-6 | . | CASSTRGGVYDTGELFF | TGTGCCAGCAGTACTCGCGGTGGGGTTTACGACACCGGGGAGCTGTTTTTT
TRBJ1-4 | . | TRBV5-1 | . | CASSLAQENEKLFF | TGCGCCAGCAGCTTGGCACAGGAAAATGAAAAACTGTTTTTT
TRBJ2-7 | once | TRBV20-1 | . | CSANQPGSIYEQYF | TGCAGTGCCAATCAACCCGGGTCCATCTACGAGCAGTACTTC
TRBJ2-2 | . | TRBV28 | TRBD2 | CASSSLSPPRSGGSSGELFF | TGTGCCAGCAGTTCATTATCTCCCCCACGGAGCGGGGGATCTTCCGGGGAGCTGTTTTTT
TRBJ2-1 | once | TRBV6-5 | . | CASSYLSGAIYNEQFF | TGTGCCAGCAGTTACCTGTCCGGGGCGATCTACAATGAGCAGTTCTTC
TRBJ1-1 | . | TRBV4-1 | TRBD1 | CASSQGPNRGQTEAFF | TGCGCCAGCAGCCAAGGCCCAAACCGGGGACAGACAGAAGCTTTCTTT
TRBJ1-5 | . | TRBV12-3/TRBV12-4 | . | CASSFHSNQPQHF | TGTGCCAGCAGTTTCCACAGCAATCAGCCCCAGCATTTT
TRBJ2-7 | many | TRBV27 | . | CASSLFSTPYEQYF | TGTGCCAGCAGTTTATTCAGTACTCCCTACGAGCAGTACTTC
TRBJ2-2 | many | TRBV6-2/TRBV6-3 | TRBD2 | CASSSSGTSRFGELFF | TGTGCCAGCAGTTCGTCCGGGACTAGCAGGTTCGGGGAGCTGTTTTTT
TRBJ2-6 | few | TRBV6-2/TRBV6-3 | . | CASSPQPQDRSGANVLTF | TGTGCCAGCAGTCCCCAACCACAAGACAGGAGTGGGGCCAACGTCCTGACTTTC
TRBJ1-1 | . | TRBV20-1 | . | CSARRGSEAFF | TGCAGTGCTAGAAGGGGATCTGAAGCTTTCTTT
TRBJ1-1 | few | TRBV28 | . | CASSIGGTEAFF | TGTGCCAGCAGCATAGGGGGCACTGAAGCTTTCTTT
TRBJ1-6 | few | TRBV20-1 | . | CSASTWDTNSPLHF | TGCAGTGCTAGTACGTGGGACACCAATTCACCCCTCCACTTT
TRBJ1-1 | . | TRBV18 | . | CASSQSTSQGGSEAFF | TGTGCCAGCTCACAATCCACCTCCCAGGGAGGTTCTGAAGCTTTCTTT